This is a list of T cell receptor beta chains from one sample in a study of blood T cell repertoires in COVID-19. Profiling relied on immunoSEQ multiplex PCR, and the TCRdb table lists in-frame clones only, not all of them. The profile covers 140,000 to 150,000 clones, with 85% to 90% appearing a single time and approximately 1.2% taken by the ten largest. The sample consisted of PBMCs or T cells enriched from blood (not recorded which). The receptors derive from a woman aged 30 to 39 with acute COVID-19. CDR3s include the opening cysteine and the closing phenylalanine or tryptophan. A D gene is named only where the DNA matches it firmly.

CASSLAPRQGLYEQYF | TRBV7-9 | TRBD1 | TRBJ2-7
CASSAGLAGGSSEQFF | TRBV19 | TRBD2 | TRBJ2-1
CATSRDRGSAKNIQYF | TRBV15 | NA | TRBJ2-4
CASSYSGTEDYEQYF | TRBV6-6 | TRBD1 | TRBJ2-7
CASSLGLAGTAGELFF | TRBV5-1 | TRBD2 | TRBJ2-2
CASTQAPNYGYTF | TRBV2 | NA | TRBJ1-2
CASSPDAGTRNTEAFF | TRBV5-4 | NA | TRBJ1-1
CASGLSTGPGNTEAFF | TRBV12-5 | NA | TRBJ1-1
CASSFQGVTDTQYF | TRBV27 | TRBD1 | TRBJ2-3
CASTPQGHYGYTF | TRBV10-2 | TRBD1 | TRBJ1-2
CASSNRGLEYSNQPQHF | TRBV19 | TRBD1 | TRBJ1-5
CASSRAGQGAVNTEAFF | TRBV19 | TRBD1 | TRBJ1-1
CASSQDAEYNEQFF | TRBV4-1 | NA | TRBJ2-1
CASSLSAGTHHQETQYF | TRBV11-2 | NA | TRBJ2-5
CASSLGGQGYNEQFF | TRBV7-2 | TRBD1 | TRBJ2-1
CASSRRQGSNEQFF | TRBV6-2/TRBV6-3 | TRBD1 | TRBJ2-1
CASSFPLAGVQETQYF | TRBV7-8 | TRBD2 | TRBJ2-5
CASSSSTSGRADEQFF | TRBV6-5 | TRBD2 | TRBJ2-1
CASSLVFRGPDTQYF | TRBV5-1 | NA | TRBJ2-3
CASSWVTGTAHENYGYTF | TRBV6-2/TRBV6-3 | TRBD1 | TRBJ1-2
CASSQVSSSFEQYF | TRBV11-2 | NA | TRBJ2-7
CASSSTGHSSYEQYF | TRBV28 | NA | TRBJ2-7
CASSPVPVVNTEAFF | TRBV18 | NA | TRBJ1-1
CASSPRGSDSYEQYF | TRBV9 | TRBD1 | TRBJ2-7
CAISPTSVETQYF | TRBV10-3 | TRBD2 | TRBJ2-5
CASTPDSSYEQYF | TRBV11-2 | NA | TRBJ2-7
CASSLGSLSYEQYF | TRBV5-6 | NA | TRBJ2-7
CASNEAGREQFF | TRBV28 | NA | TRBJ2-1
CASREGTGGNYGYTF | TRBV5-1 | TRBD1 | TRBJ1-2
CASSLVQGISGNTIYF | TRBV7-2 | NA | TRBJ1-3
CASSQALGTERKNIQYF | TRBV4-1 | TRBD1 | TRBJ2-4
CASSTAEYGVNNEQFF | TRBV7-2 | NA | TRBJ2-1
CASSDITGGGGYTF | TRBV25-1 | TRBD1 | TRBJ1-2
CASSRHTGGSFDYEQYF | TRBV13 | TRBD1 | TRBJ2-7
CASSYVTGSQPQHF | TRBV6-2/TRBV6-3 | NA | TRBJ1-5
CASSPPGLAEPYDSSYEQYF | TRBV18 | TRBD2 | TRBJ2-7
CSASSSGDLYEQFF | TRBV20-1 | NA | TRBJ2-1
CSATGTGRSTGELFF | TRBV29-1 | TRBD1 | TRBJ2-2
CASSYSNTWPPYEQYF | TRBV6-7 | NA | TRBJ2-7
CASSPLTGIGVFFTEAFF | TRBV27 | TRBD1 | TRBJ1-1